This T cell receptor (beta chain) originates from a study of blood T cell repertoires in COVID-19. Study in general: Some COVID-19 samples were acute and others convalescent; all came from the United States, Italy and Spain. Sample material is recorded as cDNA or gDNA derived from T cells, B-cell-depleted T cells, or PBMCs.

The CDR3 has 17 amino acids. Germline CDR1 is KGHSH and CDR2 is LQKENI. Trimming took off 5 bases at V and 1 base at J, with 20 bases between the two ends. Methods used by the authors: Amplification of reference gene primers provided the estimated nucleated cell counts. The table came from immunoSEQ multiplex PCR; TCRdb's copy has only in-frame clones and leaves some out. V, J and clone size are taken as reported in that table, and D and trimming were inferred from the DNA itself. The profile shows approximately 100,000 clones, roughly 76% of them singletons. This clone was detected only once. Sequencing was done on a sample of peripheral blood. This receptor was obtained from a human donor in a cohort sampled during active COVID-19. The V call is TRBV18, the J call TRBJ1-1; D is unclear. Here the CDR3 reads CASSTSLAVGQNTEAFF. For the CDR3, the DNA is TGTGCCAGCTCAACCAGTTTGGCGGTCGGTCAGAACACTGAAGCTTTCTTT.